This is a list of T cell receptor beta chains from one sample in a study of response to subunit inactivated influenza vaccine. TCRdb passed the RT-PCR reads through MiXCR, listing each CDR3 protein once. The data show some 800,000 distinct CDR3 sequences, around 20% seen once. The sequenced sample was PBMCs from blood, obtained about 5 days after vaccination. The receptors shown here come from a man between 50 and 59 years old who received an inactivated influenza vaccine. Each CDR3 is given with its conserved first and last residue. D genes are given only for firm matches. Some rows mark clone size as missing; the rest say once, few, many or name a class of expanded clone.

abundance	v_gene	d_gene	j_gene	CDR3aa	CDR3nt
.	TRBV20-1	.	TRBJ2-7	CSARSDYEQYF	TGCAGTGCAAGATCAGACTACGAGCAGTACTTC
.	TRBV6-1	.	TRBJ2-3	CASSPARGTDTQYF	TGTGCCAGCAGTCCAGCCCGGGGCACAGATACGCAGTATTTT
.	TRBV11-2	.	TRBJ2-7	CASNPGSGHEQYF	TGTGCCAGCAATCCTGGCAGCGGCCACGAGCAGTACTTC
.	TRBV12-3/TRBV12-4	.	TRBJ1-6	CASSRDIAYNSPLHF	TGTGCCAGCAGCAGGGATATCGCCTATAATTCACCCCTCCACTTT
.	TRBV5-1	TRBD1	TRBJ1-2	CASSLAGTGPNYTF	TGCGCCAGCAGCTTGGCAGGGACAGGACCGAACTACACCTTC
few	TRBV6-5	.	TRBJ2-1	CASSYRGSSYNEQFF	TGTGCCAGCAGTTACCGGGGCAGCTCCTACAATGAGCAGTTCTTC
.	TRBV4-1	.	TRBJ2-3	CASSQDPQTDTQYF	TGCGCCAGCAGCCAAGACCCACAGACAGATACGCAGTATTTT
once	TRBV28	TRBD1	TRBJ2-5	CASKPSGTGEETQYF	TGTGCCAGCAAACCATCGGGGACAGGTGAAGAGACCCAGTACTTC
.	TRBV29-1	TRBD1	TRBJ1-2	CSVGGVTGAHYGYTF	TGCAGCGTTGGGGGCGTGACAGGGGCTCACTATGGCTACACCTTC
many	TRBV7-2	TRBD2	TRBJ2-7	CASSFGGGRHRTYEQYF	TGTGCCAGCAGCTTCGGGGGGGGCCGTCACCGAACCTACGAGCAGTACTTC
.	TRBV5-6	.	TRBJ2-6	CASSAPGRSSGANVLTF	TGTGCCAGCAGCGCGCCGGGACGGTCCTCTGGGGCCAACGTCCTGACTTTC
.	TRBV20-1	TRBD1	TRBJ2-7	CSARDDVWRTGLPNPYEQYF	TGCAGTGCTAGAGACGATGTTTGGCGGACAGGCTTACCAAACCCCTACGAGCAGTACTTC
few	TRBV6-5	.	TRBJ1-1	CASSYSRDGGEAFF	TGTGCCAGCAGTTACTCGAGGGACGGGGGTGAAGCTTTCTTT
many	TRBV20-1	.	TRBJ1-2	CSLFGGSHGYTF	TGCAGTCTTTTCGGCGGGTCCCATGGCTACACCTTC
.	TRBV7-2	.	TRBJ2-1	CASSLALRGGVSYNEQFF	TGTGCCAGCAGCTTAGCGCTAAGGGGGGGGGTCTCCTACAATGAGCAGTTCTTC
.	TRBV5-1	.	TRBJ1-2	CASSFFPVVTYGYTF	TGCGCCAGCAGCTTCTTTCCAGTCGTGACCTATGGCTACACCTTC
many	TRBV6-1	.	TRBJ1-4	CASRGLFLNEKLFF	TGTGCCAGCAGGGGACTTTTCCTTAATGAAAAACTGTTTTTT
few	TRBV6-2/TRBV6-3	.	TRBJ2-5	CASSYPASSQETQYF	TGTGCCAGCAGTTACCCCGCCAGCTCCCAAGAGACCCAGTACTTC
.	TRBV20-1	.	TRBJ2-1	CSARVGVEQFF	TGCAGTGCTAGAGTTGGCGTAGAGCAGTTCTTC
.	TRBV28	.	TRBJ1-1	CASSTQSMNTEAFF	TGTGCCAGCAGTACACAGAGCATGAACACTGAAGCTTTCTTT
few	TRBV7-9	.	TRBJ1-1	CASTPGDTEAFF	TGTGCCAGCACCCCGGGGGATACTGAAGCTTTCTTT
few	TRBV7-3	TRBD1	TRBJ1-1	CASSPTGGENTEAFF	TGTGCCAGCAGCCCAACAGGGGGCGAGAACACTGAAGCTTTCTTT
many	TRBV28	.	TRBJ1-3	CASSFGGTSGGNTIYF	TGTGCCAGCAGTTTCGGGGGAACATCGGGTGGAAACACCATATATTTT
few	TRBV18	.	TRBJ2-3	CASSPAAPDTQYF	TGTGCCAGCTCACCAGCGGCCCCAGATACGCAGTATTTT